The 10 T cell receptor beta chains presented below share a single source sample, sequenced in a study of T cells in Graves' hyperthyroidism and ophthalmopathy. Amplification targeted TCR beta CDR3 regions from RNA transcripts. HTBI primers were employed in a first-round RT-PCR of the TCR CDR3. TCRdb re-derived calls from the multiplex PCR reads in MiXCR, one entry per CDR3 protein. The table shows about 610,000 distinct CDR3 sequences, with under 60% occurring only once. Sample: peripheral blood or thyroid tissue (not recorded which). Every receptor here comes from a woman between 18 and 29 years old with Graves' hyperthyroidism.

This clonotype was seen repeatedly, ten times or more. This sequence joins TRBV7-6 and TRBJ1-3; unclear D gene. CDR1 is SGHVS, CDR2 FNYEAQ, per germline. V was shortened by 0 bases and J by 8 bases, with 8 bases between the two germline ends. The CDR3 loop spans 13 amino acids. CDR3 nucleotides: TGTGCCAGCAGCTTAGCGACCGGGGACACCATATATTTT. Translated, it gives CASSLATGDTIYF.

The chain employs TRBV12-3 or TRBV12-4 and TRBJ1-4; D is unresolved. V lost 3 bases and J 7 bases, leaving 9 bases between the germline ends. CDR3 length: 13 residues. The CDR3 reads CASSLGSSEKLFF. Here the CDR3 DNA reads TGTGCCAGCAGTTTGGGAAGTAGTGAAAAACTGTTTTTT.

This clonotype was recorded many times. The chain employs TRBV7-9 and TRBJ1-1, with TRBD1 matching 8 bases. V shed 3 bases and J 3 bases; nucleotides not matched to a gene: 18. Germline V gives CDR1 SEHNR, CDR2 FQNEAQ (reference sequence). This CDR3 contains 19 residues. CDR3 DNA: TGTGCCAGCAGCTTTGTGTTGGGAATGTGGACAGGGTCGGACACTGAAGCTTTCTTT. Translated: CASSFVLGMWTGSDTEAFF.

The rearrangement uses TRBV2 and TRBJ2-6; D is unresolved. The CDR3 is made up of 14 amino acids. Trimming stripped 3 bases from V and 2 bases from J, with 5 bases between. Germline-derived CDR1 and CDR2 are SNHLY and FYNNEI. CDR3 nucleotides: TGTGCCAGCAGTGAGACGGCTGGGGCCAACGTCCTGACTTTC. Translating it yields CASSETAGANVLTF.

Points on this clonotype: A much larger clone differs from this one at a single base, so this may be a read error. J is TRBJ2-7 and V is TRBV7-2, with TRBD1 matching over 10 bases. The CDR3 runs to 15 residues. V trimming: 4 bases; J trimming: 7 bases; junction bases outside the gene matches: 10. Germline CDR1 and CDR2: SGHTA and FQGNSA. DNA of the CDR3: TGTGCCAGCAGCTCAATGGGACAGGGGACGGGGGAGCAGTACTTC. It yields the protein CASSSMGQGTGEQYF. Drawing the rest from reference TRBV7-2 and TRBJ2-7, the complete variable domain is GAGVSQSPSNKVTEKGKDVELRCDPISGHTALYWYRQSLGQGLEFLIYFQGNSAPDKSGLPSDRFSAERTGGSVSTLTIQRTQQEDSAVYLCASSSMGQGTGEQYFGPGTRLTVT.

This clonotype appeared many times. The V call is TRBV6-6, the J call TRBJ2-7; maybe TRBD2 (6 bases). The CDR3 loop spans 14 amino acids. The germline V gene encodes CDR1 MNHNY and CDR2 SVGAGI (reference sequence). Trimming left V 7 bases short and J 3 bases short, with 16 bases between. In nucleotides, the CDR3 is TGTGCCAGCACCTTCGGCGGGCGGGACTACGAGCAGTACTTC. This codes for CASTFGGRDYEQYF.

This clonotype was observed at least ten times. The J gene is TRBJ1-1, the V gene TRBV7-9; the D gene is possibly TRBD1 (6 bases). The germline CDR1 and CDR2 sequences are SEHNR and FQNEAQ (reference sequence). This CDR3 is built from 13 residues. Trimming shortened V by 4 bases and J by 3 bases, and 9 bases separated the two germline ends. CDR3 coding DNA: TGTGCCAGCAGCTGGAACAGGGACACTGAAGCTTTCTTT. It is translated as CASSWNRDTEAFF.

This clonotype was picked up many times. The gene calls are TRBV19 and TRBJ1-4, with 9 bases identical to TRBD1. V was pared by 3 bases and J by 2 bases, with 1 base of the junction left unmatched. The germline gives CDR1 LNHDA, CDR2 SQIVND (reference sequence). This CDR3 is 15 amino acids long. This CDR3 reads CASSIGTGTNEKLFF. CDR3 in DNA: TGTGCCAGTAGTATCGGGACAGGGACTAATGAAAAACTGTTTTTT.

The chain links TRBV2 to TRBJ2-2; TRBD2 matches at 9 bases. The CDR3 has 13 residues. V was clipped by 7 bases and J by 7 bases; unmatched bases: 4. CDR1 is SNHLY, CDR2 FYNNEI, per germline. DNA for the CDR3: TGTGCCAGCAAGCGGGAGGTTGGCGGGGAGCTGTTTTTT. It specifies CASKREVGGELFF.

This rearrangement joins TRBV24-1 to TRBJ1-5; TRBD1 agrees at 7 bases. The CDR3 runs 12 residues. Germline values: CDR1 KGHDR, CDR2 SFDVKD. CDR3 sequence (DNA): TGTGCTAGAGACAGGGAGAATCAGCCCCAGCATTTT. This codes for CARDRENQPQHF.